Listed here are 10 T cell receptor beta chains from one sample, sequenced in a study of T-cell reconstitution after alpha-beta-depleted transplantation in children. Unique molecular identifiers were used in preparing the TCRbeta library. Each CDR3 protein is one row after TCRdb ran MiXCR on the PCR reads. The sample contains fewer than 750,000 distinct CDR3 sequences, under 30% of which appear only once. The specimen was PBMCs, mostly from graft donor cells, collected 360 days after TCRalphabeta/CD19-depleted stem cell transplant. Receptors originate from a boy younger than two who had a stem cell transplant for acute myeloid leukemia, so the T cells may come from the graft donor.

The table lists this clonotype with a few counts. The chain uses TRBV5-1 and TRBJ2-5, with D perhaps matching TRBD2 (5 bases). CDR3 size: 13 residues. Trimming stripped 2 bases from V and 5 bases from J, with 10 bases between. Germline V gives CDR1 SGHRS, CDR2 YFSETQ. The CDR3: CASSFRTGETQYF. CDR3 nucleotides: TGCGCCAGCAGCTTCCGTACGGGGGAGACCCAGTACTTC.

The table lists this clonotype with many counts. The V call is TRBV29-1, the J call TRBJ2-1; possible D gene TRBD2, 7 bases. This CDR3 spans 18 amino acids. Trimming left V 6 bases short and J 5 bases short, with 29 bases between. Germline V gives CDR1 SQVTM, CDR2 ANQGSEA. The CDR3 here is CSVGNNGLRPGGHNEQFF. CDR3 nucleotide sequence: TGCAGCGTGGGAAACAATGGGCTGAGACCCGGGGGGCACAATGAGCAGTTCTTC.

The sample holds a few counts of this clonotype. This sequence joins TRBV6-2 or TRBV6-3 and TRBJ1-2; D is unresolved. The ends were cut back, 6 bases at V and 4 bases at J, with 12 bases in the middle. The CDR3 extends over 13 amino acids. Germline CDR1 and CDR2: MNHEY and SVGEGT. In DNA form, the CDR3 reads TGTGCCAGCAGCCTCGGACCGAGCTATGGCTACACCTTC. It encodes CASSLGPSYGYTF.

This clonotype showed up just a few times. The rearrangement joins TRBV12-3 or TRBV12-4 to TRBJ2-1; 9 positions agree with TRBD2. The ends lost 3 bases at V and 8 bases at J; junction bases unmatched: 14. The CDR3 extends over 17 amino acids. CDR3: CASSFRVLLAGYDEQFF. The CDR3 coding sequence is TGTGCCAGCAGTTTCCGAGTCTTGCTAGCGGGGTACGATGAGCAGTTCTTC.

This clonotype appeared a few times. J is TRBJ2-5 and V is TRBV6-5; D is unresolved. The CDR3 has 16 amino acids. V was cut by 0 bases and J by 0 bases, with 11 bases left in between. The V gene's germline CDR1 is MNHEY and CDR2 SVGAGI. CDR3: CASSYSVQADQETQYF. The DNA for the CDR3 is TGTGCCAGCAGTTACTCGGTCCAGGCCGACCAAGAGACCCAGTACTTC.

The chain is built from TRBV12-3 or TRBV12-4 and TRBJ1-2, with TRBD1 matching over 8 bases. The CDR3 is made up of 13 amino acids. With 5 bases clipped from V and 5 bases from J, the junction kept 4 bases outside the gene matches. This CDR3 reads CASSTGGPYGYTF. The CDR3 DNA reads as TGTGCCAGCAGTACAGGGGGACCGTATGGCTACACCTTC.

This clonotype was counted between two and nine times. The CDR3 bases are TGTGCCAGCAGCCCCGGCGGAGGGGGGATGAATGAGCAGTTCTTC. Protein product: CASSPGGGGMNEQFF. The rearrangement links TRBV5-5 to TRBJ2-1; tentatively, D is TRBD1 or TRBD2 (6 bases each). Germline V gene data show CDR1 as SGHKS and CDR2 as YYEKEE (reference sequence). Trimming stripped 4 bases from V and 7 bases from J, with 18 bases between. The CDR3 sequence is 15 residues long.

There are many counts of this clonotype. This sequence joins TRBV27 and TRBJ1-4; no firm D call. Trimming stripped 6 bases from V and 8 bases from J, with 16 bases between. The CDR3 extends over 14 amino acids. Germline values: CDR1 MNHEY, CDR2 SMNVEV (reference sequence). The CDR3 region has the DNA TGTGCCAGCAGGGCCGGCGGGGTGATGGAAAAACTGTTTTTT. It yields the protein CASRAGGVMEKLFF.

This clonotype was picked up many times. CDR3 sequence: CASRGRDTQYF. The CDR3 DNA follows: TGTGCCAGCAGGGGCCGGGATACGCAGTATTTT. The chain combines TRBV27 with TRBJ2-3, with D unresolved. The CDR3 contains 11 residues. Trimming pared 6 bases from V and 6 bases from J, leaving 7 bases between. Germline V gene lookup returns CDR1 MNHEY and CDR2 SMNVEV (reference sequence).

This clonotype has ten or more counts. This sequence joins TRBV20-1 and TRBJ2-7; 9 nucleotides line up with TRBD2. Per germline, CDR1 DFQATT and CDR2 SNEGSKA (reference sequence). The V segment lost 7 bases and the J segment 4 bases; nucleotides outside the gene matches: 8. This CDR3 is 13 amino acids long. CDR3 amino acids: CSVRGSGGYEQYF. The CDR3 nucleotides read TGCAGTGTTCGGGGTAGCGGGGGATACGAGCAGTACTTC.